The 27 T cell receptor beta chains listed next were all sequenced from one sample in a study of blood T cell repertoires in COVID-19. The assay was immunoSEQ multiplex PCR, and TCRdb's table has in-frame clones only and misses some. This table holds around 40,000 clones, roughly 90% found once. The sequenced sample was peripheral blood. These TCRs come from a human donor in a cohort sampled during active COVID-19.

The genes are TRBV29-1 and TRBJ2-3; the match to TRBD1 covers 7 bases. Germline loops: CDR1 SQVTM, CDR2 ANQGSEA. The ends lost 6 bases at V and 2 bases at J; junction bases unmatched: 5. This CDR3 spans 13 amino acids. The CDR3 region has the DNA TGCAGCGTCCGGGACAGTCCCACAGATACGCAGTATTTT. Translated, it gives CSVRDSPTDTQYF.

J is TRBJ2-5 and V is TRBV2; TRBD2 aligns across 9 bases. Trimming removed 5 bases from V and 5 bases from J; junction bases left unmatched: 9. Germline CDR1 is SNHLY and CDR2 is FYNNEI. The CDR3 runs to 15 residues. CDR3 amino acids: CASSLLRGGRETQYF. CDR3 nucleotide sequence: TGTGCCAGCAGTCTGTTGCGGGGGGGCCGTGAGACCCAGTACTTC.

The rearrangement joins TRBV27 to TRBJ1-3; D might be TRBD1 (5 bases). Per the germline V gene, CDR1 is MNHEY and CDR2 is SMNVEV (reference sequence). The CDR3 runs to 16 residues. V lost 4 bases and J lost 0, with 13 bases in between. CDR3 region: CASSSRRGSSGNTIYF. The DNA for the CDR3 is TGTGCCAGCAGTTCCCGGAGGGGCAGCTCTGGAAACACCATATATTTT.

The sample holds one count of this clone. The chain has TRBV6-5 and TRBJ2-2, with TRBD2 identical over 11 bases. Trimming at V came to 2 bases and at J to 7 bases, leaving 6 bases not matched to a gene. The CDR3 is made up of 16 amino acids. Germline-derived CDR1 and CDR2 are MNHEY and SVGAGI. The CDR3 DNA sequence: TGTGCCAGCAGTTACCCTAGCGGGGGGCCAGGCGGGGAGCTGTTTTTT. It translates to CASSYPSGGPGGELFF.

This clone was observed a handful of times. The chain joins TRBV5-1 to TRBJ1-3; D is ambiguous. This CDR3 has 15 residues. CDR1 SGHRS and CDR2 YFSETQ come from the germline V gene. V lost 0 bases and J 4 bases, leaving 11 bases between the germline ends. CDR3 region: CASSLALAAGNTIYF. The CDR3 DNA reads TGCGCCAGCAGCTTGGCCCTGGCAGCGGGAAACACCATATATTTT.

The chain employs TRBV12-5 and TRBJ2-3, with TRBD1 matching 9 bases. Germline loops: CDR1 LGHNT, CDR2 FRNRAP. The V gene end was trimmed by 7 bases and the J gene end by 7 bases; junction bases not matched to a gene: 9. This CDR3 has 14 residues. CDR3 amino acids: CASEGTGRSNTQYF. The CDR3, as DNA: TGTGCTAGTGAAGGGACAGGGCGCAGTAATACGCAGTATTTT.

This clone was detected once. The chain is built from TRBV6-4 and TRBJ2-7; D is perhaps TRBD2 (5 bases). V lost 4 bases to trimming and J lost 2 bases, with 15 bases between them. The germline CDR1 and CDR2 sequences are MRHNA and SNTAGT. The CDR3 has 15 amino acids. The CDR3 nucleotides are TGTGCCAGCAGTGGAGGGCTCCGGCCAGCCTACGAGCAGTACTTC. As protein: CASSGGLRPAYEQYF.

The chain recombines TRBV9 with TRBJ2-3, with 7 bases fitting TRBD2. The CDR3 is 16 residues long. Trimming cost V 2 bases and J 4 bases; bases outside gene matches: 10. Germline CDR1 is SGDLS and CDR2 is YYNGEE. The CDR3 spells CASSVAAGPASDTQYF. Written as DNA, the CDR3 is TGTGCCAGCAGCGTTGCAGCGGGGCCCGCATCAGATACGCAGTATTTT.

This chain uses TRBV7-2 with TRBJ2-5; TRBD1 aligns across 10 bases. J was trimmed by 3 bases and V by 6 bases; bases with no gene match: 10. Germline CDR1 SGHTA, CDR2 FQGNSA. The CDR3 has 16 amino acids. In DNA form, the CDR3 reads TGTGCCAGCAGTTACAGAATCGGACAGGGGGAAGAGACCCAGTACTTC. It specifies CASSYRIGQGEETQYF. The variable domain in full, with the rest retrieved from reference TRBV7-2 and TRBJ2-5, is GAGVSQSPSNKVTEKGKDVELRCDPISGHTALYWYRQSLGQGLEFLIYFQGNSAPDKSGLPSDRFSAERTGGSVSTLTIQRTQQEDSAVYLCASSYRIGQGEETQYFGPGTRLLVL.

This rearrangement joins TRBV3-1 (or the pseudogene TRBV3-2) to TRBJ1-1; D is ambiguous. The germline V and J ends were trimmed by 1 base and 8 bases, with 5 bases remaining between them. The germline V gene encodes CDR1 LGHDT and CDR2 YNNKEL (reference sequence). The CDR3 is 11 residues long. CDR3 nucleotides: TGTGCCAGCAGCCAAGCACGGGAAGCTTTCTTT. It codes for CASSQAREAFF.

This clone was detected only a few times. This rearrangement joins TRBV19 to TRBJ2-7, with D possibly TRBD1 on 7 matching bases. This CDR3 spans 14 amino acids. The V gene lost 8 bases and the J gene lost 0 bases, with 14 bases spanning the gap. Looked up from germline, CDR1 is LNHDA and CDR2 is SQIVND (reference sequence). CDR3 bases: TGTGCCAGTTCTCAGGGGGGCAGCTCCTACGAGCAGTACTTC. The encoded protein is CASSQGGSSYEQYF.

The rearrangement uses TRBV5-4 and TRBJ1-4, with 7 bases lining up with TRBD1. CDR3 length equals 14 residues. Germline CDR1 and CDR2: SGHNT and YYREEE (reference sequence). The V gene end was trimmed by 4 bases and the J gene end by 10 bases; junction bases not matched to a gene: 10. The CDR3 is CASSPNNDRAKLFF. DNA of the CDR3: TGTGCCAGCAGCCCTAACAACGACAGGGCAAAACTGTTTTTT.

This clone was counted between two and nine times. The CDR3 sequence: CASSQDRREAFF. CDR3 nucleotide sequence: TGTGCCAGCAGCCAAGATCGCAGAGAAGCTTTCTTT. The J gene is TRBJ1-1, the V gene TRBV3-1 (or the pseudogene TRBV3-2), with D hard to call. The CDR3 runs to 12 residues. Per the germline V gene, CDR1 is LGHDT and CDR2 is YNNKEL (reference sequence). V lost 0 bases and J 8 bases, leaving 7 bases between the germline ends.

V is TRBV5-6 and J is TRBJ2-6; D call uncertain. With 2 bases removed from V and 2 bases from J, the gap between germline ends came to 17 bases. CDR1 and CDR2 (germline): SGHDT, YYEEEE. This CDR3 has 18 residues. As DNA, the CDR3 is TGTGCCAGCAGCTTCCTGGTCGCCACAACCCCTGGGGCCAACGTCCTGACTTTC. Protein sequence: CASSFLVATTPGANVLTF.

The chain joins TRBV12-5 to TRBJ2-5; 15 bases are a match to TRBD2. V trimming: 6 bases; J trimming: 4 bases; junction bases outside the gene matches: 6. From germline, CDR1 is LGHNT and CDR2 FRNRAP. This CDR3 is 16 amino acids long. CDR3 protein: CASGPGLAGGGETQYF. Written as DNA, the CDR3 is TGTGCTAGTGGCCCCGGACTAGCGGGGGGGGGAGAGACCCAGTACTTC.

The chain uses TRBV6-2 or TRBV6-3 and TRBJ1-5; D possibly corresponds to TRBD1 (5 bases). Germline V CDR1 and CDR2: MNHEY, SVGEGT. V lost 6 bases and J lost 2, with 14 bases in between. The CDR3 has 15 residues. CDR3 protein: CASSLAGGGNQPQHF. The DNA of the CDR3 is TGTGCCAGCAGCCTAGCGGGGGGAGGCAATCAGCCCCAGCATTTT.

CDR3 DNA sequence: TGTGCCAGCAGCAAAGGAGGCAGCTCTGGGGCCAACGTCCTGACTTTC. As protein: CASSKGGSSGANVLTF. The rearrangement joins TRBV11-3 to TRBJ2-6, with D perhaps TRBD2 (5 bases). The germline gives CDR1 SGHNT, CDR2 YENEEA. The CDR3 sequence is 16 residues long. Deletions cut 5 bases from V and 0 bases from J, with 11 bases between.

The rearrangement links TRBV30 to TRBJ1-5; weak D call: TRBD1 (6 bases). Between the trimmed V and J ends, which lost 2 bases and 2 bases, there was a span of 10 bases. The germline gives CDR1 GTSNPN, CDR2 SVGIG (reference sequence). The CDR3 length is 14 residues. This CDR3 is CAWSYSGGNQPQHF. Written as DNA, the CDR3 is TGTGCCTGGAGTTATTCAGGGGGCAATCAGCCCCAGCATTTT. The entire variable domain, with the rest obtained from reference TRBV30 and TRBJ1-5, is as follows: SQTIHQWPATLVQPVGSPLSLECTVEGTSNPNLYWYRQAAGRGLQLLFYSVGIGQISSEVPQNLSASRPQDRQFILSSKKLLLSDSGFYLCAWSYSGGNQPQHFGDGTRLSIL.

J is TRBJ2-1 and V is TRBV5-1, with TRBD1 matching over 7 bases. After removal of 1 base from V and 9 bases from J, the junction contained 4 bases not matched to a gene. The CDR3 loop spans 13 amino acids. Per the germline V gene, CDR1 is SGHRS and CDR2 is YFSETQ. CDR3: CASSLTGDGEQFF. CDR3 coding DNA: TGCGCCAGCAGCTTGACAGGGGATGGTGAGCAGTTCTTC.

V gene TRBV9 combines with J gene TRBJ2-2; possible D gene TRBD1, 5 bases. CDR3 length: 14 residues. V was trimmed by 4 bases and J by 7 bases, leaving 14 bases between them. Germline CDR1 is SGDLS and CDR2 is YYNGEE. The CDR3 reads CASSPLTESGELFF. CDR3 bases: TGTGCCAGCAGCCCATTGACAGAAAGCGGGGAGCTGTTTTTT.

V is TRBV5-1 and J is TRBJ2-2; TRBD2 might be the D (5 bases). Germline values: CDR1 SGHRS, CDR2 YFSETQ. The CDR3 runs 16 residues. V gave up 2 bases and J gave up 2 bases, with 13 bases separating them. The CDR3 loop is CASSLWGEINTGELFF. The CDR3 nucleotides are TGCGCCAGCAGCTTATGGGGAGAGATTAACACCGGGGAGCTGTTTTTT. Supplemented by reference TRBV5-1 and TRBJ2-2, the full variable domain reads KAGVTQTPRYLIKTRGQQVTLSCSPISGHRSVSWYQQTPGQGLQFLFEYFSETQRNKGNFPGRFSGRQFSNSRSEMNVSTLELGDSALYLCASSLWGEINTGELFFGEGSRLTVL.

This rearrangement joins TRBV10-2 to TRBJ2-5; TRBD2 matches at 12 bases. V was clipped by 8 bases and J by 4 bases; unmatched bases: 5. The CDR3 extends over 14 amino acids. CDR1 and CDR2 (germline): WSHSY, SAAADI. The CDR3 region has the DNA TGCGCCAGCGGAGGACTAGCGGGGCCAGAGACCCAGTACTTC. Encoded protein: CASGGLAGPETQYF.

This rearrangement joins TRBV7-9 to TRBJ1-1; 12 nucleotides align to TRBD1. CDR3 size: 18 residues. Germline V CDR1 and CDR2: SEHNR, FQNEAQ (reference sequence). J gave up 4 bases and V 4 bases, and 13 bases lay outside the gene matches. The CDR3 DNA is TGTGCCAGCAGCTCTCCCGGGACAGGGGGCAAGGAACCCACTGAAGCTTTCTTT. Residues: CASSSPGTGGKEPTEAFF.

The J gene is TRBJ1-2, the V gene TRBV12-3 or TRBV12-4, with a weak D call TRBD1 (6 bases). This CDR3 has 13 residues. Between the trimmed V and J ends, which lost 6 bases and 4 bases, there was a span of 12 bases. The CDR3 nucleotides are TGTGCCAGCAGGGGGGCGCACCCCTATGGCTACACCTTC. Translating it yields CASRGAHPYGYTF.

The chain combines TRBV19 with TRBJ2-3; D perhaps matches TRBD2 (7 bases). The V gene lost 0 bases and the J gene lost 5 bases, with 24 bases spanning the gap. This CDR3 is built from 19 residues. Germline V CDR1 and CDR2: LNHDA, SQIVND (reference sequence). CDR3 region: CASSIDNSGGGLGGDTQYF. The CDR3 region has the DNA TGTGCCAGTAGTATAGATAATTCTGGGGGGGGGCTAGGTGGAGATACGCAGTATTTT.

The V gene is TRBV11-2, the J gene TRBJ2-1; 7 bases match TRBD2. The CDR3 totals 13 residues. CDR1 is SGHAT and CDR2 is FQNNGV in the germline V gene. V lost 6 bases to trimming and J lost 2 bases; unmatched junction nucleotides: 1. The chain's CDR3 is CASRAGPYNEQFF. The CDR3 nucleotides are TGTGCCAGCAGAGCGGGGCCCTACAATGAGCAGTTCTTC.

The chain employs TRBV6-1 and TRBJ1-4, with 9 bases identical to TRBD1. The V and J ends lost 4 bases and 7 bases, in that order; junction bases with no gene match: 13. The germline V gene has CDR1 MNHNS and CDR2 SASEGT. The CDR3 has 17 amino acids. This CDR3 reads CASSARLSQGAFEKLFF. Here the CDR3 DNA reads TGTGCCAGCAGTGCCCGACTCTCACAGGGGGCCTTTGAAAAACTGTTTTTT.